This is a list of T cell receptor beta chains from one sample in a study of blood T cell repertoires in COVID-19. TCRdb's table, derived via immunoSEQ multiplex PCR, lists solely in-frame clones and lacks some. The table shows 150,000 to 250,000 clones, with roughly 82% occurring only once. Sequenced: PBMCs or T cells enriched from blood (not recorded which). These receptors originate from a man between 40 and 49 years old who had recovered from COVID-19. Each CDR3 is given with its conserved first and last residue. The D gene is left open where the match is weak. Clone size, where shown, is once, few, many, or a class for clones that have expanded.

TRBV9	TRBD1	NA	TRBJ1-1	TGTGCCAGCAGCTTTCGATCCGGGACAGGGGCGAACACTGAAGCTTTCTTT	CASSFRSGTGANTEAFF
TRBV28	NA	NA	TRBJ2-5	TGTGCCAGCAGTTTAGATGGGGAAGGGAGGCAGACCCAGTACTTC	CASSLDGEGRQTQYF
TRBV19	NA	NA	TRBJ2-1	TGTGCCAGTACCCCTTCCCTTGGCGGGGTATTCAATGAGCAGTTCTTC	CASTPSLGGVFNEQFF
TRBV19	TRBD1	NA	TRBJ2-1	TGTGCCAGTAGTCGACAGGGACCCTACAATGAGCAGTTCTTC	CASSRQGPYNEQFF
TRBV27	NA	NA	TRBJ2-7	TGTGCCAGCAGTTTATCCAGGAAAAACGAGCAGTACTTC	CASSLSRKNEQYF
TRBV7-2	TRBD1	once	TRBJ1-5	TGTGCCAGCAGCTCGGGACAGGGGAATCAGCCCCAGCATTTT	CASSSGQGNQPQHF
TRBV9	NA	NA	TRBJ1-2	TGTGCCAGCAGCGTAGAGCCGGGGGCTAACTATGGCTACACCTTC	CASSVEPGANYGYTF
TRBV7-3	NA	NA	TRBJ2-6	TGTGCCAGCAGCTTAGGCACAAGCTCTGGGGCCAACGTCCTGACTTTC	CASSLGTSSGANVLTF
TRBV2	TRBD1	NA	TRBJ1-1	TGTGCCAGCATTGGACAGGGGAACACTGAAGCTTTCTTT	CASIGQGNTEAFF
TRBV28	TRBD1	NA	TRBJ2-5	TGTGCCAGCAGTCTAGGACAGGGCGCGGGAGAGACCCAGTACTTC	CASSLGQGAGETQYF
TRBV4-2	TRBD2	NA	TRBJ2-7	TGTGCCAGCAGCCGTACTTCCCCTAGCGGCTCCTACGAGCAGTACTTC	CASSRTSPSGSYEQYF
TRBV6-5	NA	NA	TRBJ2-2	TGTGCCAGCAGTTACTCGTCAGGGGTCGGGGAGCTGTTTTTT	CASSYSSGVGELFF
TRBV28	NA	NA	TRBJ2-1	TGTGCCAGCACCACAACGCGCGGGACTGCGAGATTGACGTACAATGAGCAGTTCTTC	CASTTTRGTARLTYNEQFF
TRBV12-5	TRBD2	few	TRBJ2-3	TGTGCTAGTGGTTTGAGCGGGGGAGATACGCAGTATTTT	CASGLSGGDTQYF
TRBV5-4	TRBD1	NA	TRBJ2-1	TGTGCCAGCAGTCCCCCCGGGACAGGGAATCTGAATGAGCAGTTCTTC	CASSPPGTGNLNEQFF
TRBV18	TRBD2	NA	TRBJ2-7	TGTGCCAGCTCACCACCCCTAGCGGGAGGATACGAGCAGTACTTC	CASSPPLAGGYEQYF
TRBV7-2	TRBD1	NA	TRBJ1-6	TGTGCCAGCAGGGAAGGGAGCAGGACAGGGCTATCCTATAATTCACCCCTCCACTTT	CASREGSRTGLSYNSPLHF
TRBV19	TRBD1	NA	TRBJ1-5	TGTGCCAGTATTGACAGGGGGAATCAGCCCCAGCATTTT	CASIDRGNQPQHF
TRBV12-3/TRBV12-4	NA	NA	TRBJ2-7	TGTGCCAGCAGCCCCCAGGCCAGCTACGAGCAGTACTTC	CASSPQASYEQYF
TRBV20-1	NA	NA	TRBJ1-1	TGCAGTGCTAGTTTGGGTGGCGCGGGGGTTGGAGCTTTCTTT	CSASLGGAGVGAFF
TRBV6-5	NA	NA	TRBJ1-2	TGTGCCAGCAGTTACGTCACAGGGTACGGCTACACCTTC	CASSYVTGYGYTF
TRBV28	TRBD1	once	TRBJ1-2	TGTGCCAGCAATACGCCCCGGGACAGCGTCTATGGCTACACCTTC	CASNTPRDSVYGYTF
TRBV3-1/TRBV3-2	NA	NA	TRBJ2-2	TGTGCCAGCAGTTCATACAGGATAAACACCGGGGAGCTGTTTTTT	CASSSYRINTGELFF
TRBV5-6	NA	NA	TRBJ1-2	TGTGCCAGCAGTCCATCACGGAACTATGGCTACACCTTC	CASSPSRNYGYTF
TRBV7-2	NA	NA	TRBJ1-2	TGTGCCAGCAGCCCGCAGGGTGTCTATGGCTACACCTTC	CASSPQGVYGYTF
TRBV27	TRBD1	NA	TRBJ2-6	TGTGCCATCGGGACAGCAAATCCCCCTGGGGCCAACGTCCTGACTTTC	CAIGTANPPGANVLTF
TRBV27	TRBD2	NA	TRBJ2-2	TGTGCCATCAGGGGACTAGCGGGCATCCGGGAGCTGTTTTTT	CAIRGLAGIRELFF
TRBV5-4	TRBD2	NA	TRBJ2-1	TGTGCCAGCAGCACGGGGGGAGTTTCCTACAATGAGCAGTTCTTC	CASSTGGVSYNEQFF
TRBV5-4	TRBD2	NA	TRBJ2-5	TGTGCCAGCAGCTTGGGGACTAGACAAGAGACCCAGTACTTC	CASSLGTRQETQYF
TRBV6-1	NA	NA	TRBJ1-5	TGTGCCAGCAGTGAGATCCGTGGCGGTAGCCAGCCCCAGCATTTT	CASSEIRGGSQPQHF
TRBV12-3/TRBV12-4	NA	NA	TRBJ1-2	TGTGCCAGCAGTTTCAATGCGGGACGTGGCTACACCTTC	CASSFNAGRGYTF
TRBV7-2	TRBD1	once	TRBJ1-4	TGTGCCAGCAGCTTCCAAGGGACAGGGAATGAAAAACTGTTTTTT	CASSFQGTGNEKLFF
TRBV24-1	TRBD2	once	TRBJ2-3	TGTGCCACCAGTGATGACACTAGCGGGAGCTATTCAGATACGCAGTATTTT	CATSDDTSGSYSDTQYF